This T cell receptor (beta chain) was documented in a study of cytomegalovirus exposure and HLA in healthy donors. About the research overall: An early release of data contained some 80 million unique TCRs, which came from HLA-typed donors. Study-wide points: The study labeled fewer than 200 TCR beta chains cytomegalovirus-associated. Rare TCR sequences predominated, though certain public TCRs were found in many donors.

The PCR had 60 Vbeta and 13 Jbeta primers. Sequenced by immunoSEQ multiplex PCR; TCRdb stores in-frame clones only, minus some. The sample has 150,000 or so clones; about 83% are singletons. Note on this clone: Its target is not known.

The source is a man aged 35 to 55 in good health and CMV-seropositive. Specimen: PBMCs.

This chain's CDR3 is CASSWTSPREQYF. As DNA, the CDR3 is TGTGCCAGCAGTTGGACTAGTCCAAGGGAGCAGTACTTC. The chain combines TRBV28 with TRBJ2-7, with 7 bases fitting TRBD2. J was trimmed by 7 bases and V by 4 bases; bases with no gene match: 7. This CDR3 comprises 13 residues. Germline V gives CDR1 MDHEN, CDR2 SYDVKM.